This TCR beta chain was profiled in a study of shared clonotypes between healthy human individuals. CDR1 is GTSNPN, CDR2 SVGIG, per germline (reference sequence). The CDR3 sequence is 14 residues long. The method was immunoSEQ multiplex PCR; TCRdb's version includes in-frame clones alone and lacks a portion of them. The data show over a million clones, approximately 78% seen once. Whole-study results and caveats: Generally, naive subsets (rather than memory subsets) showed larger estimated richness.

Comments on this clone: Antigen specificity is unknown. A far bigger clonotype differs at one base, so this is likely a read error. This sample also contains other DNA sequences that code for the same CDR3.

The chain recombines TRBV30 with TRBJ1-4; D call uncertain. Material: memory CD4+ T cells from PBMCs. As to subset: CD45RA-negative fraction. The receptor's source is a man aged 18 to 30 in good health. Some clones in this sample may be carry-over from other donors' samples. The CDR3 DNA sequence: TGTGCCTGGAGTGTACTGGGTAGTCGGGAAAAACTGTTTTTC. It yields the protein CAWSVLGSREKLFF. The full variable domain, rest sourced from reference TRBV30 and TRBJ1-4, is SQTIHQWPATLVQPVGSPLSLECTVEGTSNPNLYWYRQAAGRGLQLLFYSVGIGQISSEVPQNLSASRPQDRQFILSSKKLLLSDSGFYLCAWSVLGSREKLFFGSGTQLSVL.